This T cell receptor beta chain comes out of a study of blood T cell repertoires in COVID-19. At the level of the study: Samples came from the United States, Italy and Spain, spanning acute and convalescent COVID-19. T cells, B-cell-depleted T cells, or PBMCs provided the cDNA or gDNA that served as material.

The assay was immunoSEQ multiplex PCR, and TCRdb's table has in-frame clones only and misses some. The data show some 150,000 clones, around 90% seen once. V gave up 2 bases and J gave up 5 bases; unmatched junction bases: 7. Per the germline V gene, CDR1 is MGHRA and CDR2 is YSYEKL. This CDR3 has 15 residues. This clone appeared a single time. The sequence came from a woman aged 45-65 years with acute or convalescent COVID-19. Sequencing was performed on peripheral blood. The chain recombines TRBV4-1 with TRBJ2-7; 9 bases agree with TRBD1. CDR3 sequence: CASSQPGQGTHEQYF. CDR3 nucleotides: TGCGCCAGCAGCCAACCGGGACAGGGCACCCACGAGCAGTACTTC.